A single sample is the source of the 13 T cell receptor beta chains below, sequenced in a study of T cells after yellow fever vaccination. TCRdb called the 5' RACE reads again in MiXCR, with one record for every CDR3 protein. The profile shows some 110,000 distinct CDR3 sequences, more than 7.5% of them singletons. The source was CD8+ T cells sorted from PBMCs, collected 45 days after the yellow fever booster vaccination. These receptors all stem from a young man who received the YFV17D yellow fever vaccine.

There are many counts of this clonotype. J is TRBJ1-4 and V is TRBV5-1, with TRBD1 matching 8 bases. CDR3 size: 15 residues. Germline loops: CDR1 SGHRS, CDR2 YFSETQ. Germline trimming cut 0 bases from V and 7 bases from J; bases unmatched to any gene: 5. The DNA of the CDR3 is TGCGCCAGCAGCTTGGACCAGGGGGCAGCTGAAAAACTGTTTTTT. Protein: CASSLDQGAAEKLFF.

At least ten counts were recorded for this clonotype. V is TRBV5-1 and J is TRBJ2-2; D gene ambiguous. The ends were cut back, 0 bases at V and 2 bases at J, with 5 bases in the middle. CDR3 length: 14 residues. Germline CDR1 SGHRS, CDR2 YFSETQ. CDR3 nucleotide sequence: TGCGCCAGCAGCTTGGTCGGCAACACCGGGGAGCTGTTTTTT. Translating it yields CASSLVGNTGELFF.

This clonotype was seen many times. An end of the junction does not agree with germline; a read error may underlie this. The chain couples TRBV5-5 to TRBJ2-5; 9 positions match TRBD2. This CDR3 is 17 amino acids long. In germline, CDR1 is SGHKS, CDR2 YYEKEE (reference sequence). DNA of the CDR3: TGTGCCAGCAGCATACGACCGGCTAGCGGGGACCAGGAGACCCAGTACTTC. Translation gives CASSIRPASGDQETQYF.

The rearrangement links TRBV9 to TRBJ2-3; TRBD2 matches at 7 bases. V was clipped by 0 bases and J by 4 bases; unmatched bases: 8. Germline V gene data show CDR1 as SGDLS and CDR2 as YYNGEE. This CDR3 contains 16 residues. This CDR3 reads CASSVESGIGPDTQYF. CDR3 sequence (DNA): TGTGCCAGCAGCGTAGAGAGCGGGATTGGGCCAGATACGCAGTATTTT.

This clonotype has at least ten counts. The gene calls are TRBV7-2 and TRBJ2-7; D unresolved. With 5 bases removed from V and 2 bases from J, the gap between germline ends came to 10 bases. Per the germline V gene, CDR1 is SGHTA and CDR2 is FQGNSA. The CDR3 contains 13 residues. CDR3 protein: CASSRSNAYEQYF. The CDR3 DNA reads TGTGCCAGCAGCCGATCTAATGCCTACGAGCAGTACTTC. Full variable domain (remainder filled in from reference TRBV7-2 and TRBJ2-7): GAGVSQSPSNKVTEKGKDVELRCDPISGHTALYWYRQSLGQGLEFLIYFQGNSAPDKSGLPSDRFSAERTGGSVSTLTIQRTQQEDSAVYLCASSRSNAYEQYFGPGTRLTVT.

This rearrangement joins TRBV6-2 or TRBV6-3 to TRBJ2-7, with D perhaps TRBD2 (5 bases). CDR1 MNHEY and CDR2 SVGEGT come from the germline V gene. This CDR3 comprises 14 residues. V was pared by 2 bases and J by 2 bases, with 10 bases between. The CDR3: CASSYGAVPYEQYF. The DNA of the CDR3 is TGTGCCAGCAGTTACGGAGCGGTCCCCTACGAGCAGTACTTC.

This clonotype was picked up a small number of times. A much larger clone is a single base away; this may be a read error. The chain recombines TRBV9 with TRBJ2-2; no reliable D call. The CDR3 runs 11 residues. V was shortened by 0 bases and J by 6 bases, with 0 bases between the two germline ends. In germline, CDR1 is SGDLS, CDR2 YYNGEE. DNA for the CDR3: TGTGCCAGCAGCGTAGCCGGGGAGCTGTTTTTT. The encoded protein is CASSVAGELFF.

This clonotype has ten or more counts. The rearrangement links TRBV20-1 to TRBJ2-7; weak D call: TRBD2 (5 bases). Trimming removed 5 bases from V and 0 bases from J, with 11 bases in between. CDR3 length: 13 residues. Germline assignment: CDR1 DFQATT and CDR2 SNEGSKA (reference sequence). CDR3 protein: CSAPEASSYEQYF. DNA for the CDR3: TGCAGTGCTCCGGAGGCCTCCTCCTACGAGCAGTACTTC.

This clonotype was counted at least ten times. The chain employs TRBV11-3 and TRBJ2-3; D unclear. CDR3 length: 13 residues. Germline CDR1 reads SGHNT; CDR2 reads YENEEA. V was shortened by 1 base and J by 5 bases, with 7 bases between the two germline ends. CDR3 protein: CASSLGDGDTQYF. The CDR3 DNA follows: TGTGCCAGCAGCTTAGGAGATGGAGATACGCAGTATTTT.

This clonotype was seen many times. The chain is built from TRBV30 and TRBJ1-1; D gene unclear. This CDR3 has 11 residues. Trimming removed 1 base at V and 6 bases at J, with 6 bases between. CDR1 is GTSNPN and CDR2 is SVGIG in the germline V gene (reference sequence). This CDR3 is CAWSGWAEAFF. For the CDR3, the DNA is TGTGCCTGGAGTGGGTGGGCTGAAGCTTTCTTT. Based on the CDR3 plus reference TRBV30 and TRBJ1-1, the full variable domain is SQTIHQWPATLVQPVGSPLSLECTVEGTSNPNLYWYRQAAGRGLQLLFYSVGIGQISSEVPQNLSASRPQDRQFILSSKKLLLSDSGFYLCAWSGWAEAFFGQGTRLTVV.

V and J are TRBV3-1 and TRBJ2-1; 12 positions match TRBD2. The V gene's germline CDR1 is LGHDT and CDR2 YNNKEL (reference sequence). CDR3 size: 16 residues. J was trimmed by 7 bases and V by 3 bases; bases with no gene match: 7. The chain's CDR3 is CASSHSGTSGYNEQFF. In DNA, the CDR3 is TGTGCCAGCAGCCACTCCGGGACTAGCGGGTATAATGAGCAGTTCTTC.

This clonotype was seen at least ten times. CDR3 coding DNA: TGTGCCAGCAGCTTAGTAGAGTGGCAGGGTGAGCAGTTCTTC. This codes for CASSLVEWQGEQFF. The chain recombines TRBV7-9 with TRBJ2-1, with D possibly TRBD1 on 5 matching bases. Per the germline V gene, CDR1 is SEHNR and CDR2 is FQNEAQ (reference sequence). The CDR3 is 14 amino acids. V lost 1 base to trimming and J lost 9 bases, with 13 bases between them.

There are many counts of this clonotype. The chain carries TRBV5-6 and TRBJ2-3, with 8 positions matching TRBD2. The V gene's germline CDR1 is SGHDT and CDR2 YYEEEE. V dropped 0 bases and J dropped 6; count of bases not matched to a gene: 6. The CDR3 is 15 residues long. The CDR3 nucleotides are TGTGCCAGCAGCTTGGCCGGGGGGGGGCTTGATACGCAGTATTTT. It translates to CASSLAGGGLDTQYF.